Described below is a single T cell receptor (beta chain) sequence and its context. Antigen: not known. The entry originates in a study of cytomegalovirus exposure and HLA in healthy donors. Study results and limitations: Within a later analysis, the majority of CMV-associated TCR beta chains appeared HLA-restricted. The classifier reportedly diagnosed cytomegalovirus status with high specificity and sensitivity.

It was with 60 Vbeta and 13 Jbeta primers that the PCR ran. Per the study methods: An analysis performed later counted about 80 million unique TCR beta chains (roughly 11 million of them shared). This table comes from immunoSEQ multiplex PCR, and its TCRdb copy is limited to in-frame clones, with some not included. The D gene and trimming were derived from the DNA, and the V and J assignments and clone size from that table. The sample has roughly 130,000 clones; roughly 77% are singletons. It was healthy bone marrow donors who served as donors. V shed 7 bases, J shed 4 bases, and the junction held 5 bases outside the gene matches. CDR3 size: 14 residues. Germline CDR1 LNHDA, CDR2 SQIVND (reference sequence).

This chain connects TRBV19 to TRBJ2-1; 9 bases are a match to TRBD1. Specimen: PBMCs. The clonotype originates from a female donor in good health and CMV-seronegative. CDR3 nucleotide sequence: TGTGCCAGTACCGAGACAGGGGGTTACAATGAGCAGTTCTTC. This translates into CASTETGGYNEQFF.